This T cell receptor (beta chain) stems from a study of identical twins. CDR3 size: 15 residues. Unmatched junction bases numbered 5, after V lost 0 bases and J lost 4 bases. Germline CDR1 and CDR2: DFQATT and SNEGSKA (reference sequence). Template switching added a universal primer binding site, and final cDNA carried unique molecular identifiers. MiXCR was run by TCRdb on the 5' RACE reads, yielding one entry per CDR3 protein. The sample has roughly 1.6 million distinct CDR3 sequences; around 29% are singletons. This clonotype was observed a handful of times. What was sequenced was cord blood. The gene calls are TRBV20-1 and TRBJ2-7, with TRBD2 matching over 11 bases. The TCR was taken from a newborn girl in good health. Here the CDR3 DNA reads TGCAGTGCTAGAGATAGCGGGGGGGCCGGGTACGAGCAGTACTTC. This sequence encodes CSARDSGGAGYEQYF.